This T cell receptor (beta chain) was captured in a study of blood T cell repertoires in COVID-19. Study details: In each case, the material was cDNA or gDNA derived from T cells, B-cell-depleted T cells, or PBMCs.

V lost 0 bases and J 7 bases, leaving 15 bases between the germline ends. The CDR3 extends over 15 amino acids. Germline V gene sequence: CDR1 MGHRA, CDR2 YSYEKL. The study drew participants aged about 18 to 95 years from roughly 25 US areas. Cohorts were determined from participant-reported clinical history. In the authors' workflow: Reference gene primer amplification gave estimated nucleated cell counts. Using immunoSEQ multiplex PCR, the repertoire was profiled, and TCRdb retains in-frame clones only, with some absent. Clonal size and the V and J genes are those of that table, whereas D and trimming came from the DNA. This sample has around 320,000 clones, with approximately 90% found just once.

The chain employs TRBV4-1 and TRBJ1-2; D might be TRBD1 (5 bases). Sequencing was carried out using PBMCs or T cells enriched from blood (not recorded which). This clonotype originated in a young woman who had been exposed to COVID-19. Here the CDR3 DNA reads TGCGCCAGCAGCCAAGATAGACAGCGGAGGGGTGGCTACACCTTC. This gives the protein CASSQDRQRRGGYTF.